The 26 T cell receptor beta chains below all came from one sample that was sequenced in a study of blood T cells in healthy people across ages. Combining a sample-barcoded 5' primer with a J-beta primer mix, a second PCR ran for about 7 to 11 cycles. TCRdb analysed the 5' RACE reads with MiXCR anew, one entry per CDR3 protein. The table includes 800,000 to 900,000 distinct CDR3 sequences, roughly 60% detected once. What was sequenced was blood. The receptors shown here come from a man between 25 and 39 years old in good health.

This chain links TRBV6-2 or TRBV6-3 with TRBJ1-2; unclear D gene. The CDR3 length is 13 residues. Germline V gene lookup returns CDR1 MNHEY and CDR2 SVGEGT. The V end lost 1 base, the J end lost 2 bases, and 5 bases lay between the germline ends. CDR3 sequence (DNA): TGTGCCAGCAGTTACTTGCCCAACTATGGCTACACCTTC. Encoded protein: CASSYLPNYGYTF.

The chain has TRBV4-2 and TRBJ2-6, with a possible D match to TRBD2 (5 bases). Trimming took 0 bases from V and 2 from J, leaving 8 bases between them. Germline values: CDR1 LGHNA, CDR2 YNFKEQ. There are 16 residues in the CDR3. This CDR3 is CASSQDSGTGANVLTF. CDR3 sequence (DNA): TGTGCCAGCAGCCAAGATTCCGGGACTGGGGCCAACGTCCTGACTTTC.

The chain employs TRBV4-1 and TRBJ2-4; 7 bases match TRBD1. The J call could be wrong; TRBJ2-7 is a better fit for the DNA end. CDR1 is MGHRA, CDR2 YSYEKL, per germline. The CDR3 totals 14 residues. CDR3: CASFGPGQRSEQYF. In DNA, the CDR3 is TGCGCCAGTTTCGGTCCGGGACAGAGGTCCGAGCAGTACTTC.

The genes are TRBV20-1 and TRBJ1-1, with D perhaps matching TRBD1 (5 bases). Trimming took 4 bases from V and 1 from J, leaving 19 bases between them. The CDR3 covers 16 residues. Looked up from germline, CDR1 is DFQATT and CDR2 is SNEGSKA (reference sequence). The CDR3 is CSANRLGGWANTEAFF. The CDR3 DNA is TGCAGTGCTAACCGACTTGGGGGGTGGGCGAACACTGAAGCTTTCTTT.

CDR3 nucleotides: TGTGCCATCAGTGAGTCCGGACAGTTCAATCAGCCCCAGCATTTT. Amino acid sequence: CAISESGQFNQPQHF. This chain uses TRBV10-3 with TRBJ1-5, with a tentative D call TRBD1 (6 bases). The CDR3 contains 15 residues. V lost 0 bases and J lost 3, with 9 bases in between. The germline V gene has CDR1 ENHRY and CDR2 SYGVKD.

The chain joins TRBV29-1 to TRBJ2-6; no clear D gene. Per the germline V gene, CDR1 is SQVTM and CDR2 is ANQGSEA. The CDR3 runs to 17 residues. The germline V and J ends were trimmed by 1 base and 3 bases, with 16 bases remaining between them. The CDR3 protein is CSVEGVRKSYGANVLTF. The CDR3 nucleotides are TGCAGCGTTGAAGGGGTCCGCAAGAGTTATGGGGCCAACGTCCTGACTTTC.

Worth noting for this clonotype: One junction end does not reproduce the germline sequence, and a read error may be involved. The chain links TRBV6-1 to TRBJ1-2; D possibly corresponds to TRBD1 (6 bases). From germline, CDR1 is MNHNS and CDR2 SASEGT. The CDR3 consists of 15 residues. This CDR3 reads CAGSEDGGPGYGYTF. CDR3 sequence (DNA): TGTGCCGGCAGTGAAGATGGGGGGCCGGGCTATGGCTACACCTTC.

The chain uses TRBV6-2 or TRBV6-3 and TRBJ2-5; 13 bases line up with TRBD2. The CDR3 has 14 amino acids. CDR1 is MNHEY and CDR2 is SVGEGT in the germline V gene. With V trimmed by 5 bases and J by 13 bases, 10 bases remained unmatched. The CDR3 loop reads CASSLGLAGVPWYF. The CDR3 nucleotides read TGTGCCAGCAGTCTCGGACTAGCGGGGGTCCCCTGGTACTTC.

The gene calls are TRBV7-2 and TRBJ2-5, with D possibly being TRBD2 (5 bases). The CDR3 contains 15 residues. CDR1 and CDR2 from the germline V gene are SGHTA and FQGNSA. Deletions cut 1 base from V and 2 bases from J, with 11 bases between. The CDR3 DNA sequence: TGTGCCAGCAGCTTAGGCCCACTAGTGCAAGAGACCCAGTACTTC. Residues: CASSLGPLVQETQYF.

This chain joins TRBV20-1 and TRBJ2-1; TRBD1 aligns across 7 bases. Unmatched junction bases numbered 6, after V lost 0 bases and J lost 4 bases. Per germline, CDR1 DFQATT and CDR2 SNEGSKA (reference sequence). This CDR3 is built from 15 residues. For the CDR3, the DNA is TGCAGTGCTAGAGACGGGACAGAAAGATACAATGAGCAGTTCTTC. It yields the protein CSARDGTERYNEQFF.

The chain links TRBV7-9 to TRBJ1-1; TRBD1 matches at 7 bases. With 5 bases clipped from V and 7 bases from J, the junction kept 13 bases outside the gene matches. The CDR3 is 15 residues long. Germline CDR1 is SEHNR and CDR2 is FQNEAQ (reference sequence). CDR3 residues: CASSDPPGQPNEAFF. The DNA for the CDR3 is TGTGCCAGCAGCGACCCTCCGGGACAGCCTAATGAAGCTTTCTTT.

This sequence joins TRBV9 and TRBJ2-5, with D possibly being TRBD2 (7 bases). The CDR3 length is 14 residues. Trimming removed 3 bases at V and 5 bases at J, with 14 bases between. The germline V gene encodes CDR1 SGDLS and CDR2 YYNGEE. The CDR3 spells CASSGWGGWETQYF. Written as DNA, the CDR3 is TGTGCCAGCAGCGGTTGGGGGGGCTGGGAGACCCAGTACTTC.

This clonotype was counted between two and nine times. The chain is built from TRBV5-6 and TRBJ2-7; tentative D call: TRBD1 (6 bases). Germline assignment: CDR1 SGHDT and CDR2 YYEEEE. V was clipped by 7 bases and J by 3 bases, with 14 bases between them. This CDR3 is built from 13 residues. Here the CDR3 reads CASQGQGLYEQYF. The CDR3, as DNA: TGTGCCAGCCAGGGGCAGGGCCTCTACGAGCAGTACTTC.

V usage is TRBV6-5 and J usage is TRBJ2-5, with D possibly TRBD1 on 5 matching bases. Germline lookup yields CDR1 MNHEY and CDR2 SVGAGI. V shed 4 bases and J shed 11 bases, with 23 bases lying between them. This CDR3 is built from 15 residues. The chain's CDR3 is CASSWSGNVNNEQYF. The DNA of the CDR3 is TGTGCCAGCAGTTGGTCAGGGAATGTCAACAATGAGCAGTACTTC.

The chain is built from TRBV7-6 and TRBJ2-7; 7 bases align to TRBD1. Matching the DNA end better, TRBJ2-5 makes the J call doubtful. This CDR3 comprises 14 residues. Germline CDR1 is SGHVS and CDR2 is FNYEAQ. The chain's CDR3 is CASSLGRGMETQYF. CDR3 sequence (DNA): TGTGCCAGCAGCTTAGGCAGGGGGATGGAGACCCAGTACTTC.

With regard to this clonotype: A single base separates this from a much larger clone, so it may be a read error. The chain uses TRBV7-6 and TRBJ2-1; 10 bases fit TRBD1. The CDR3 runs 15 residues. The trim removed 2 bases at V and 5 bases at J, leaving 3 bases unmatched. Germline CDR1 SGHVS, CDR2 FNYEAQ. CDR3 bases: TGTGCCAGCAGCTTACAGACAGGGGGCGACAATGAGCAGTTCTTC. The encoded protein is CASSLQTGGDNEQFF. Variable domain in full (rest from reference TRBV7-6 and TRBJ2-1): GAGVSQSPRYKVTKRGQDVALRCDPISGHVSLYWYRQALGQGPEFLTYFNYEAQQDKSGLPNDRFSAERPEGSISTLTIQRTEQRDSAMYRCASSLQTGGDNEQFFGPGTRLTVL.

The genes are TRBV10-3 and TRBJ2-5, with unresolved D. Trimming shortened V by 0 bases and J by 6 bases, and 5 bases separated the two germline ends. From germline, CDR1 is ENHRY and CDR2 SYGVKD. The CDR3 covers 12 residues. CDR3 bases: TGTGCCATCAGTGAGTCAGAGAAGACCCAGTACTTC. It encodes CAISESEKTQYF.

Only a few counts were recorded for this clonotype. It may be a read error: a sequence one base away is much more abundant. This rearrangement joins TRBV7-9 to TRBJ1-2, with D uncertain. Trimming removed 3 bases at V and 4 bases at J, with 9 bases between. Per germline, CDR1 SEHNR and CDR2 FQNEAQ (reference sequence). The CDR3 length is 13 residues. Here the CDR3 reads CASSFGSPYGYTF. In DNA form, the CDR3 reads TGTGCCAGCAGCTTCGGGAGCCCCTATGGCTACACCTTC.

This clonotype was detected a few times. This chain joins TRBV10-3 and TRBJ1-6; 7 bases are shared with TRBD1. Looked up from germline, CDR1 is ENHRY and CDR2 is SYGVKD. V lost 4 bases, J lost 5 bases, and 2 bases stayed unmatched. This CDR3 comprises 14 residues. CDR3 nucleotide sequence: TGTGCCATCAGTGTCGGGACAGATAATTCACCCCTCCACTTT. Translating gives CAISVGTDNSPLHF.

The rearrangement uses TRBV28 and TRBJ2-7; a possible D gene is TRBD1 (6 bases). CDR1 is MDHEN, CDR2 SYDVKM, per germline. Deletions cut 5 bases from V and 2 bases from J, with 13 bases between. The CDR3 extends over 14 amino acids. CDR3 DNA sequence: TGTGCCAGCAGTCCGGGACAACCACCCTACGAGCAGTACTTC. Translation gives CASSPGQPPYEQYF.

This rearrangement joins TRBV10-3 to TRBJ2-7; 16 bases align to TRBD2. V was pared by 6 bases and J by 2 bases, with 1 base of the junction left unmatched. Looked up from germline, CDR1 is ENHRY and CDR2 is SYGVKD. The CDR3 is 15 amino acids. CDR3 coding DNA: TGTGCCATCAGGGGGACTAGCGGGGGGGCCTACGAGCAGTACTTC. Translated: CAIRGTSGGAYEQYF.

This clonotype was counted only a few times. The chain employs TRBV11-3 and TRBJ1-6; maybe TRBD1 (5 bases). V lost 5 bases and J lost 5, with 13 bases in between. CDR3 length: 15 residues. CDR1 SGHNT and CDR2 YENEEA come from the germline V gene. Here the CDR3 reads CASSADSDHNSPLHF. The CDR3 region has the DNA TGTGCCAGCAGCGCAGACAGCGACCATAATTCACCCCTCCACTTT.

The DNA for the CDR3 is TGTGCCACCAGTGAGGGGACAGGGGGCGACGAGCAGTACTTC. It yields the protein CATSEGTGGDEQYF. The genes are TRBV24-1 and TRBJ2-7; 12 positions agree with TRBD1. This CDR3 contains 14 residues. Germline CDR1 KGHDR, CDR2 SFDVKD. Trimming cost V 4 bases and J 5 bases; bases outside gene matches: 2.

This chain connects TRBV7-9 to TRBJ2-3; D ambiguous. Germline assignment: CDR1 SEHNR and CDR2 FQNEAQ (reference sequence). Trimming removed 9 bases at V and 2 bases at J, with 9 bases between. The CDR3 has 12 residues. The CDR3 nucleotides read TGTGCCAGGGGTATCGACACAGATACGCAGTATTTT. This translates into CARGIDTDTQYF.

A few counts support this clonotype. This chain joins TRBV29-1 and TRBJ2-7, with 7 nucleotides matching TRBD1. Germline V gene lookup returns CDR1 SQVTM and CDR2 ANQGSEA. CDR3 length: 14 amino acids. With V trimmed by 4 bases and J by 2 bases, 8 bases remained unmatched. The CDR3 spells CSVVGQPSPYEQYF. The CDR3 nucleotides read TGCAGCGTTGTGGGACAGCCCAGTCCCTACGAGCAGTACTTC.

The chain uses TRBV27 and TRBJ1-6, with no clear D. Germline loops: CDR1 MNHEY, CDR2 SMNVEV (reference sequence). Trimming took off 8 bases at V and 7 bases at J, with 15 bases between the two ends. This CDR3 contains 14 residues. CDR3 in DNA: TGTGCCAGCCGCCCCGCAGGAGAAAATTCACCCCTCCACTTT. This codes for CASRPAGENSPLHF.